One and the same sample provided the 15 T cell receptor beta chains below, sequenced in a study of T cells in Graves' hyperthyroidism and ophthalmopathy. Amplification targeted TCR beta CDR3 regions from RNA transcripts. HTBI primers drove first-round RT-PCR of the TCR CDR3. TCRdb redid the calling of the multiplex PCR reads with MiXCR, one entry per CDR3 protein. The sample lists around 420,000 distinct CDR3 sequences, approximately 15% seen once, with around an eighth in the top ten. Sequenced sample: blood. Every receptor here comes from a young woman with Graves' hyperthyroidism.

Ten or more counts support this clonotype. CDR3 amino acids: CSATKPGTGDSYEQYF. The CDR3, as DNA: TGCAGTGCTACAAAACCCGGGACAGGGGACTCCTACGAGCAGTACTTC. V usage is TRBV20-1 and J usage is TRBJ2-7; 10 bases fit TRBD1. Looked up from germline, CDR1 is DFQATT and CDR2 is SNEGSKA (reference sequence). V shed 4 bases, J shed 0 bases, and the junction held 9 bases outside the gene matches. This CDR3 contains 16 residues.

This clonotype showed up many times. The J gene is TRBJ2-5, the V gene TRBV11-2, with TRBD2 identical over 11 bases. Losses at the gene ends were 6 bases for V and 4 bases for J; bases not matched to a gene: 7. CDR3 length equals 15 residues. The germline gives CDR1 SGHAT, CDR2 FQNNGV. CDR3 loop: CASRTLAGVGETQYF. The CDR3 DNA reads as TGTGCCAGCAGAACACTAGCGGGAGTCGGAGAGACCCAGTACTTC.

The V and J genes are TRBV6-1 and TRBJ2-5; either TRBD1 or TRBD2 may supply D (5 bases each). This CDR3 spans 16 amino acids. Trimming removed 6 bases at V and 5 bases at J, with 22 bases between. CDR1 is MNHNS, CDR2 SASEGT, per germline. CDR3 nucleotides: TGTGCCAGCAGCCGATCGCCCTGGGACCCGCGGGAGACCCAGTACTTC. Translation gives CASSRSPWDPRETQYF.

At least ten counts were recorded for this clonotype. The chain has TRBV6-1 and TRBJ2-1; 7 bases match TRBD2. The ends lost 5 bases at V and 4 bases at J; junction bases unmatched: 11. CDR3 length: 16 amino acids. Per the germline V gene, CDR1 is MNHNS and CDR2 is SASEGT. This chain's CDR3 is CASSYRRASGYNEQFF. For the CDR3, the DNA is TGTGCCAGCAGTTACAGGAGGGCTAGCGGTTACAATGAGCAGTTCTTC.

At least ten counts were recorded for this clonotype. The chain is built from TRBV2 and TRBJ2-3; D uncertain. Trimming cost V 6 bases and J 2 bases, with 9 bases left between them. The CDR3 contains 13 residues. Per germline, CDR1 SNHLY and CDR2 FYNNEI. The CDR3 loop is CASSHTYTDTQYF. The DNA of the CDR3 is TGTGCCAGCAGCCATACGTACACAGATACGCAGTATTTT.

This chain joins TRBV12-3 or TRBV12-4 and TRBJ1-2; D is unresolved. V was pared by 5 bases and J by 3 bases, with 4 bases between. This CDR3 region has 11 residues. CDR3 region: CASSTYYGYTF. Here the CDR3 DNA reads TGTGCCAGCAGTACATACTATGGCTACACCTTC.

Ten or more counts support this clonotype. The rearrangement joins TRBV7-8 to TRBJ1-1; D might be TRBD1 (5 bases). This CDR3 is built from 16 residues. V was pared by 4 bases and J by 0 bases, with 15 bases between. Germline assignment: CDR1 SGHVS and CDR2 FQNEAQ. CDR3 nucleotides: TGTGCCAGCAGCTCGGACCCGGGACTGATGAACACTGAAGCTTTCTTT. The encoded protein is CASSSDPGLMNTEAFF.

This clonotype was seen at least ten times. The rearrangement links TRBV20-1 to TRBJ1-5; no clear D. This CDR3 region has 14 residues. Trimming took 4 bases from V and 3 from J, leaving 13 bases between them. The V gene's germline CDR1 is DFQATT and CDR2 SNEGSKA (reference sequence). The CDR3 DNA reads TGCAGTGCTAAAGGCGATAGTTCCAATCAGCCCCAGCATTTT. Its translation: CSAKGDSSNQPQHF.

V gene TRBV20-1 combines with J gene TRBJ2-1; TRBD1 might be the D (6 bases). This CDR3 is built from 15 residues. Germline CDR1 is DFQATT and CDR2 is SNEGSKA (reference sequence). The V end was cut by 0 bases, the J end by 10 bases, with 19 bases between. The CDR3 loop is CSARDLDSPNGEQFF. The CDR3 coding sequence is TGCAGTGCTAGAGACTTGGACAGCCCGAATGGGGAGCAGTTCTTC.

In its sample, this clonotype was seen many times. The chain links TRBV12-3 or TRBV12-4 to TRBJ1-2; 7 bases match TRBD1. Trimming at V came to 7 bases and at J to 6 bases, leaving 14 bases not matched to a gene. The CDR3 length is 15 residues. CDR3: CASTKRGQRRNGYTF. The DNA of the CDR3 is TGTGCCAGCACCAAAAGGGGACAGAGGAGGAATGGCTACACCTTC.

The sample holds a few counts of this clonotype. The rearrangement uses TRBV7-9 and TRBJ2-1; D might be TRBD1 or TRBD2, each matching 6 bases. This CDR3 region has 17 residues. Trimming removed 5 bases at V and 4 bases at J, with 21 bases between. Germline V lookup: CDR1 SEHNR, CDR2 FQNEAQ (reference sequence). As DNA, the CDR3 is TGTGCCAGCAGCGGTAGGGGGGCCCTCTCGAGATACAATGAGCAGTTCTTC. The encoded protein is CASSGRGALSRYNEQFF.

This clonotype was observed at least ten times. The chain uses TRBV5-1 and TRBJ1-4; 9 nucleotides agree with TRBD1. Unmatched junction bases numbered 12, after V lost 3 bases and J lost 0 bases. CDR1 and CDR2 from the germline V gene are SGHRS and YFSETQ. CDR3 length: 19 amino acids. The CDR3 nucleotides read TGCGCCAGCAGCTCAGGACAGGGGTCGGTATTTGCAACTAATGAAAAACTGTTTTTT. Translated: CASSSGQGSVFATNEKLFF.

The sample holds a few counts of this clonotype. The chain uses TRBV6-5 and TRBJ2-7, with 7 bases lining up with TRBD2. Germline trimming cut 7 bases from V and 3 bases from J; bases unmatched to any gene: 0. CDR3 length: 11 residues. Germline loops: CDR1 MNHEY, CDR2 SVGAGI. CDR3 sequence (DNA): TGTGCCAGCACTAGCGGCTACGAGCAGTACTTC. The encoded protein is CASTSGYEQYF.

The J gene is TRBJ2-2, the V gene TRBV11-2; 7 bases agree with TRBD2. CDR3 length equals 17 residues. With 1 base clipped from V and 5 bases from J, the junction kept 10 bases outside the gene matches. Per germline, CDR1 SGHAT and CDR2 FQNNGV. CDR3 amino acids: CASSLAAGRRWTGELFF. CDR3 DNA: TGTGCCAGCAGCTTAGCCGCCGGGAGGCGTTGGACCGGGGAGCTGTTTTTT.

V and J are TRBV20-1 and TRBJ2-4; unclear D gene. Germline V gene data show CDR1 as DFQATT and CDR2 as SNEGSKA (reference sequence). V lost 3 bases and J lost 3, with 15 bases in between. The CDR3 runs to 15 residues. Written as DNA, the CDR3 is TGCAGTGCTAGCCCGGGCCTAAATAGCAAAAACATTCAGTACTTC. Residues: CSASPGLNSKNIQYF.